A single sample is the source of the 13 T cell receptor beta chains below, sequenced in a study of T cell responses to AZD1222 COVID-19 vaccine. Clones were sequenced by immunoSEQ multiplex PCR, and TCRdb holds only the in-frame ones, with some missing. The sample holds some 96,000 clones; around nine tenths are singletons and the top ten take over 2%. Sequences were derived from peripheral blood, sampled on day 0 of AZD1222 vaccination. These receptors came from an adult in good health.

V gene TRBV5-6 combines with J gene TRBJ1-1; no reliable D call. The CDR3 sequence is 12 residues long. Trimming removed 2 bases at V and 7 bases at J, with 9 bases between. Germline assignment: CDR1 SGHDT and CDR2 YYEEEE. The CDR3 is CASSFAQLEAFF. CDR3 in DNA: TGTGCCAGCAGCTTCGCACAACTTGAAGCTTTCTTT. The full variable domain, rest sourced from reference TRBV5-6 and TRBJ1-1, is DAGVTQSPTHLIKTRGQQVTLRCSPKSGHDTVSWYQQALGQGPQFIFQYYEEEERQRGNFPDRFSGHQFPNYSSELNVNALLLGDSALYLCASSFAQLEAFFGQGTRLTVV.

The rearrangement links TRBV21-1 to TRBJ1-5; the tabulated D call, TRBD1, remains unverified against the DNA. TRBV21-1 is deemed a pseudogene. CDR3 length: 21 amino acids. The CDR3 DNA is TGTGCCAGCAGCAAAGCCCGAAGGAACCGGGACAGGGGCGGTAGCAATCAGCCCCAGCATTTT. Residues: CASSKARRNRDRGGSNQPQHF.

The rearrangement joins TRBV27 to TRBJ1-2; 8 bases align to TRBD1. Unmatched junction bases numbered 6, after V lost 4 bases and J lost 2 bases. Looked up from germline, CDR1 is MNHEY and CDR2 is SMNVEV (reference sequence). This CDR3 spans 15 amino acids. The CDR3 coding sequence is TGTGCCAGCAGTTCCTACAGGGGGATAAACTATGGCTACACCTTC. Encoded protein: CASSSYRGINYGYTF.

The rearrangement uses TRBV4-2 and TRBJ1-5, with a tentative D call TRBD1 (6 bases). Trimming removed 3 bases at V and 4 bases at J, with 19 bases between. Germline V gene sequence: CDR1 LGHNA, CDR2 YNFKEQ. The CDR3 runs 17 residues. The CDR3 here is CASSQAGRTVDNQPQHF. CDR3 coding DNA: TGTGCCAGCAGCCAGGCGGGGAGGACAGTAGATAATCAGCCCCAGCATTTT.

This clone was seen only once. J is TRBJ1-3 and V is TRBV30; D is unclear. Germline CDR1 reads GTSNPN; CDR2 reads SVGIG (reference sequence). Trimming took 4 bases from V and 4 from J, leaving 14 bases between them. The CDR3 sequence is 14 residues long. CDR3 residues: CAWMYGSPGNTIYF. The CDR3, as DNA: TGTGCCTGGATGTACGGATCTCCGGGAAACACCATATATTTT.

CDR3 sequence reads: CASSQNYRANYGYTF. CDR3 bases: TGTGCCAGCAGCCAGAATTACAGGGCTAACTATGGCTACACCTTC. The V call is TRBV3-1 (or the pseudogene TRBV3-2), the J call TRBJ1-2; possibly TRBD1 for D (6 bases). Germline CDR1 reads LGHDT; CDR2 reads YNNKEL (reference sequence). CDR3 size: 15 residues. Trimming took 3 bases from V and 0 from J, leaving 11 bases between them.

The chain has TRBV7-6 and TRBJ2-7, with D possibly matching TRBD2 (6 bases). The CDR3 consists of 14 residues. V was pared by 0 bases and J by 4 bases, with 10 bases between. CDR1 is SGHVS, CDR2 FNYEAQ, per germline. CDR3 nucleotide sequence: TGTGCCAGCAGCTTAGCGGCAGGGAGGTACGAGCAGTACTTC. Translating gives CASSLAAGRYEQYF.

The genes are TRBV7-9 and TRBJ1-2, with D uncertain. V was trimmed by 4 bases and J by 7 bases, leaving 13 bases between them. This CDR3 is built from 13 residues. CDR1 is SEHNR and CDR2 is FQNEAQ in the germline V gene (reference sequence). The CDR3 sequence is CASSSFGASGYTF. As DNA, the CDR3 is TGTGCCAGCAGCTCTTTCGGTGCCAGTGGCTACACCTTC.

The V gene is TRBV29-1, the J gene TRBJ1-2, with D possibly TRBD1 on 5 matching bases. Trimming removed 6 bases at V and 4 bases at J, with 12 bases between. CDR1 and CDR2 (germline): SQVTM, ANQGSEA. The CDR3 is 12 residues long. The CDR3 sequence is CSVEQDSYGYTF. CDR3 sequence (DNA): TGCAGCGTCGAACAGGACTCCTATGGCTACACCTTC.

The chain is built from TRBV7-9 and TRBJ1-2; D is undetermined. Germline V gene lookup returns CDR1 SEHNR and CDR2 FQNEAQ (reference sequence). This CDR3 comprises 12 residues. Between the trimmed V and J ends, which lost 4 bases and 6 bases, there was a span of 9 bases. The DNA of the CDR3 is TGTGCCAGCAGCTCCGGACTAGATGGCTACACCTTC. It encodes CASSSGLDGYTF.

This chain links TRBV12-5 with TRBJ1-1; unclear D gene. Germline V gene lookup returns CDR1 LGHNT and CDR2 FRNRAP. Trimming pared 0 bases from V and 5 bases from J, leaving 7 bases between. The CDR3 has 13 amino acids. The CDR3, as DNA: TGTGCTAGTGGTTTGGTGTCGAATACTGAAGCTTTCTTT. Protein sequence: CASGLVSNTEAFF.

This sequence joins TRBV10-3 and TRBJ2-2; 7 nucleotides agree with TRBD1. Germline loops: CDR1 ENHRY, CDR2 SYGVKD. The CDR3 sequence is 13 residues long. With 7 bases clipped from V and 5 bases from J, the junction kept 4 bases outside the gene matches. The CDR3 DNA follows: TGTGCCATCAACGAACAGGGGACCGGGGAGCTGTTTTTT. This translates into CAINEQGTGELFF.

This chain joins TRBV2 and TRBJ1-2; 10 bases are a match to TRBD1. The CDR3 runs to 15 residues. In germline, CDR1 is SNHLY, CDR2 FYNNEI. J was trimmed by 6 bases and V by 5 bases; bases with no gene match: 9. This chain's CDR3 is CASSKSHGTGDGYTF. In nucleotides, the CDR3 is TGTGCCAGCAGTAAGAGCCACGGGACAGGGGATGGCTACACCTTC.